What follows are 27 T cell receptor beta chains derived from one specimen sequenced in a study of blood T cell repertoires in COVID-19. The data were produced by immunoSEQ multiplex PCR, yet TCRdb's version contains in-frame clones alone and is incomplete. The sample includes 200,000 to 250,000 clones, 75% to 85% of them seen just once. Sequencing used peripheral blood. Source of these receptors: a human donor in a cohort sampled during active COVID-19.

The chain is built from TRBV28 and TRBJ1-4; tentatively, D is TRBD1 (6 bases). The CDR3 covers 16 residues. CDR1 is MDHEN and CDR2 is SYDVKM in the germline V gene. The V end was cut by 6 bases, the J end by 5 bases, with 19 bases between. CDR3 in amino acids: CASSPGAGRGNEKLFF. CDR3 nucleotide sequence: TGTGCCAGCAGCCCAGGGGCGGGGCGGGGGAATGAAAAACTGTTTTTT.

This chain connects TRBV28 to TRBJ1-2; TRBD1 might be the D (5 bases). Germline V gene lookup returns CDR1 MDHEN and CDR2 SYDVKM. CDR3 length equals 13 residues. Trimming pared 6 bases from V and 4 bases from J, leaving 12 bases between. CDR3 amino acids: CASSFGGGYGYTF. CDR3 nucleotides: TGTGCCAGCAGCTTCGGGGGGGGCTATGGCTACACCTTC.

This clone appeared a single time. The J gene is TRBJ1-1, the V gene TRBV5-1, with TRBD1 as a possible D gene (6 bases). CDR1 is SGHRS, CDR2 YFSETQ, per germline. V lost 4 bases and J 6 bases, leaving 19 bases between the germline ends. This CDR3 region has 15 residues. The CDR3, as DNA: TGCGCCAGCAGCAGAGGTACAGGGCTGAAGGCTGAAGCTTTCTTT. Translated, it gives CASSRGTGLKAEAFF.

The rearrangement links TRBV28 to TRBJ2-2; possibly TRBD2 for D (7 bases). Trimming took 8 bases from V and 7 from J, leaving 17 bases between them. The CDR3 sequence is 14 residues long. The germline V gene encodes CDR1 MDHEN and CDR2 SYDVKM. The CDR3 loop reads CASQVGGRNGELFF. CDR3 nucleotides: TGTGCCAGCCAAGTCGGGGGGCGGAACGGGGAGCTGTTTTTT.

V gene TRBV2 combines with J gene TRBJ2-1, with 10 bases that match TRBD2. V lost 8 bases and J lost 0; bases outside the gene matches: 13. Looked up from germline, CDR1 is SNHLY and CDR2 is FYNNEI. The CDR3 has 18 amino acids. The DNA for the CDR3 is TGTGCCAGCTCCCTTGGGCTAGCGGGAGTATCCTCCTACAATGAGCAGTTCTTC. Translation: CASSLGLAGVSSYNEQFF.

V usage is TRBV5-4 and J usage is TRBJ2-1; 9 bases line up with TRBD1. Germline loops: CDR1 SGHNT, CDR2 YYREEE (reference sequence). The CDR3 covers 15 residues. V gave up 4 bases and J gave up 4 bases; unmatched junction bases: 6. The DNA for the CDR3 is TGTGCCAGCAGCGAGGGACAGGGTCCTTACAATGAGCAGTTCTTC. It is translated as CASSEGQGPYNEQFF.

This clone was found a few times. J is TRBJ2-3 and V is TRBV11-2; 7 bases fit TRBD1. CDR1 and CDR2 from the germline V gene are SGHAT and FQNNGV. V lost 1 base to trimming and J lost 2 bases; unmatched junction nucleotides: 3. This CDR3 spans 15 amino acids. The CDR3 DNA reads as TGTGCCAGCAGCTTAGTAGGGACAGTCACAGATACGCAGTATTTT. Its translation: CASSLVGTVTDTQYF.

The chain's CDR3 is CASSLGTGANSPLHF. The CDR3 coding sequence is TGTGCCAGCAGCCTCGGGACAGGGGCCAATTCACCCCTCCACTTT. The chain carries TRBV5-4 and TRBJ1-6; 10 bases line up with TRBD1. This CDR3 is 15 amino acids long. With V trimmed by 4 bases and J by 7 bases, 5 bases remained unmatched. The germline V gene encodes CDR1 SGHNT and CDR2 YYREEE (reference sequence).

The chain is built from TRBV27 and TRBJ1-5; 8 bases match TRBD1. Per the germline V gene, CDR1 is MNHEY and CDR2 is SMNVEV (reference sequence). The CDR3 loop spans 15 amino acids. Trimming at V came to 2 bases and at J to 3 bases, leaving 3 bases not matched to a gene. In DNA, the CDR3 is TGTGCCAGCAGTTTAGGGACAGGCCTCAATCAGCCCCAGCATTTT. Translation: CASSLGTGLNQPQHF.

This chain connects TRBV19 to TRBJ1-2, with TRBD1 identical over 7 bases. The germline V gene has CDR1 LNHDA and CDR2 SQIVND (reference sequence). V was clipped by 7 bases and J by 3 bases; unmatched bases: 8. This CDR3 region has 14 residues. CDR3 in amino acids: CASIAPGGDYGYTF. The CDR3 nucleotides read TGTGCCAGTATAGCCCCAGGGGGAGACTATGGCTACACCTTC.

The J gene is TRBJ1-1, the V gene TRBV6-6; TRBD1 matches at 7 bases. The germline V gene encodes CDR1 MNHNY and CDR2 SVGAGI (reference sequence). Losses at the gene ends were 6 bases for V and 3 bases for J; bases not matched to a gene: 7. The CDR3 is made up of 14 amino acids. The chain's CDR3 is CASRFLGGDTEAFF. The CDR3, as DNA: TGTGCCAGCAGATTCTTAGGGGGCGACACTGAAGCTTTCTTT.

The genes are TRBV19 and TRBJ2-7; D may be TRBD2 (6 bases). V lost 1 base and J 0 bases, leaving 16 bases between the germline ends. Per germline, CDR1 LNHDA and CDR2 SQIVND (reference sequence). There are 17 residues in the CDR3. In nucleotides, the CDR3 is TGTGCCAGTAGTATAGGGGGTTACCGCGGGGCCTCCTACGAGCAGTACTTC. Its translation is CASSIGGYRGASYEQYF. The full variable domain, with the rest looked up from reference TRBV19 and TRBJ2-7, is DGGITQSPKYLFRKEGQNVTLSCEQNLNHDAMYWYRQDPGQGLRLIYYSQIVNDFQKGDIAEGYSVSREKKESFPLTVTSAQKNPTAFYLCASSIGGYRGASYEQYFGPGTRLTVT.

This sequence joins TRBV7-2 and TRBJ2-5, with D perhaps matching TRBD2 (5 bases). CDR1 is SGHTA, CDR2 FQGNSA, per germline. The CDR3 has 15 amino acids. V was cut by 5 bases and J by 4 bases, with 17 bases left in between. This chain's CDR3 is CASSLASWGRETQYF. The CDR3 DNA sequence: TGTGCCAGCAGCCTGGCTAGCTGGGGTCGAGAGACCCAGTACTTC.

The chain uses TRBV28 and TRBJ1-2; D ambiguous. V shed 8 bases and J shed 3 bases, with 13 bases lying between them. This CDR3 is built from 13 residues. The germline V gene has CDR1 MDHEN and CDR2 SYDVKM. CDR3 residues: CASGQTKDYGYTF. The CDR3 bases are TGTGCCAGCGGTCAGACAAAGGACTATGGCTACACCTTC.

The CDR3 nucleotides read TGTGCCATCGACACCAATCAACCGGGACAGGGGGGTGGTGGCTACACCTTC. It is translated as CAIDTNQPGQGGGGYTF. V usage is TRBV10-3 and J usage is TRBJ1-2; 11 positions agree with TRBD1. The CDR3 loop spans 17 amino acids. Germline V CDR1 and CDR2: ENHRY, SYGVKD. V lost 8 bases to trimming and J lost 7 bases; unmatched junction nucleotides: 18.

In this sample, this clone turned up a few times. One junction end disagrees with the germline gene, perhaps due to a read error. The chain links TRBV20-1 to TRBJ1-1; D uncertain. The CDR3 is 13 residues long. Germline V CDR1 and CDR2: DFQATT, SNEGSKA (reference sequence). CDR3 bases: TGCAGTGCTAGTAGCGGGATGAACAGTGAAGCTTTCTTT. This codes for CSASSGMNSEAFF.

CDR3 in DNA: TGTGCCAGCAGCTTGCACGGGAGGGACAATCAGCCCCAGCATTTT. Protein: CASSLHGRDNQPQHF. V is TRBV5-6 and J is TRBJ1-5; D remains unclear. CDR1 is SGHDT, CDR2 YYEEEE, per germline. Trimming shortened V by 1 base and J by 3 bases, and 11 bases separated the two germline ends. The CDR3 spans 15 residues.

V and J are TRBV9 and TRBJ2-7, with D tentatively TRBD1 (5 bases). The ends were cut back, 0 bases at V and 7 bases at J, with 20 bases in the middle. The CDR3 loop spans 16 amino acids. CDR1 is SGDLS, CDR2 YYNGEE, per germline. CDR3 amino acids: CASSVGPPTVPGEQYF. The CDR3 DNA is TGTGCCAGCAGCGTAGGACCCCCGACAGTCCCTGGGGAGCAGTACTTC.

The J gene is TRBJ1-5, the V gene TRBV19; 9 nucleotides match TRBD1. Germline-derived CDR1 and CDR2 are LNHDA and SQIVND (reference sequence). CDR3 length: 16 amino acids. Trimming took 7 bases from V and 4 from J; bases not matched to a gene: 11. Here the CDR3 DNA reads TGTGCCAGTAATCGGGACAGGGCGAGGCAGAATCAGCCCCAGCATTTT. Its protein product is CASNRDRARQNQPQHF.

The rearrangement links TRBV12-3 or TRBV12-4 to TRBJ1-1; D not certain. The germline V and J ends were trimmed by 4 bases and 3 bases, with 6 bases remaining between them. CDR3 length equals 12 residues. The CDR3 here is CASSSRYTEAFF. CDR3 nucleotide sequence: TGTGCCAGCAGTTCCAGATACACTGAAGCTTTCTTT.

The V and J genes are TRBV12-5 and TRBJ2-7; 14 bases line up with TRBD2. Unmatched junction bases numbered 21, after V lost 2 bases and J lost 3 bases. CDR3 length equals 22 residues. From germline, CDR1 is LGHNT and CDR2 FRNRAP. The CDR3 protein is CASGLFLVRLGTSGGWIYEQYF. The CDR3 DNA follows: TGTGCTAGTGGTTTGTTCCTGGTTCGGTTGGGGACTAGCGGGGGCTGGATCTACGAGCAGTACTTC.

The chain has TRBV4-1 and TRBJ2-2; 8 positions agree with TRBD2. V shed 3 bases, J shed 4 bases, and the junction held 10 bases outside the gene matches. From germline, CDR1 is MGHRA and CDR2 YSYEKL. The CDR3 contains 17 residues. CDR3 loop: CASSHPSQRGGTGELFF. CDR3 sequence (DNA): TGCGCCAGCAGCCACCCCTCCCAACGGGGGGGCACCGGGGAGCTGTTTTTT.

This clone was counted at least ten times. V usage is TRBV28 and J usage is TRBJ2-1; a weak D match, TRBD1 (6 bases). In germline, CDR1 is MDHEN, CDR2 SYDVKM. V lost 7 bases and J 4 bases, leaving 26 bases between the germline ends. CDR3 length equals 18 residues. The CDR3 region is CASILNPGAPNRYNEQFF. As DNA, the CDR3 is TGTGCCAGCATCCTAAATCCAGGGGCACCGAACAGATACAATGAGCAGTTCTTC.

V usage is TRBV7-2 and J usage is TRBJ2-5; TRBD2 might be the D (6 bases). Germline CDR1 SGHTA, CDR2 FQGNSA. The ends were cut back, 3 bases at V and 4 bases at J, with 9 bases in the middle. The CDR3 contains 13 residues. The CDR3 coding sequence is TGTGCCAGCAGCTTCGGGGGATCAGAGACCCAGTACTTC. Amino acids: CASSFGGSETQYF.

This clone was recorded a few times. The V gene is TRBV9, the J gene TRBJ1-2, with 8 bases fitting TRBD1. The CDR3 consists of 14 residues. The ends lost 3 bases at V and 3 bases at J; junction bases unmatched: 4. The germline gives CDR1 SGDLS, CDR2 YYNGEE. The CDR3 is CASSGDRGDYGYTF. CDR3 sequence (DNA): TGTGCCAGCAGCGGTGACAGGGGTGACTATGGCTACACCTTC.

In its sample, this clone was seen once. This chain links TRBV11-3 with TRBJ2-2; 8 positions match TRBD2. CDR3 length: 18 residues. Germline V CDR1 and CDR2: SGHNT, YENEEA. J gave up 0 bases and V 5 bases, and 11 bases lay outside the gene matches. The CDR3 bases are TGTGCCAGCAGCCCCCGCGGGGGGCTGGAAGCGAACACCGGGGAGCTGTTTTTT. It translates to CASSPRGGLEANTGELFF. The entire variable domain, with the rest obtained from reference TRBV11-3 and TRBJ2-2, is as follows: EAGVVQSPRYKIIEKKQPVAFWCNPISGHNTLYWYLQNLGQGPELLIRYENEEAVDDSQLPKDRFSAERLKGVDSTLKIQPAELGDSAVYLCASSPRGGLEANTGELFFGEGSRLTVL.

This clone showed up just once. The chain employs TRBV7-8 and TRBJ1-4; 11 nucleotides align to TRBD1. Per germline, CDR1 SGHVS and CDR2 FQNEAQ. The CDR3 loop spans 16 amino acids. The V gene end was trimmed by 6 bases and the J gene end by 7 bases; junction bases not matched to a gene: 10. The CDR3 sequence: CASSYTGQGAFEKLFF. The DNA of the CDR3 is TGTGCCAGCAGTTATACCGGACAGGGGGCTTTTGAAAAACTGTTTTTT.